The rows below give T cell receptor beta chains drawn from one sample of a study of T cell repertoires in cytomegalovirus infection. TCRdb processed the reads anew with MiXCR; each CDR3 protein has one entry. Here the sample spans approximately 550,000 distinct CDR3 sequences, 16% being singletons. The sample consisted of CD8+ T cells from PBMCs. Receptors originate from a human donor in good health (CMV status not recorded). Some clones in this sample may be carry-over from other donors' samples. Both conserved end residues are part of each CDR3. A D gene is named only where the DNA matches it firmly. Clone size is stated in some rows and not others, as once, few, many or a class when expanded.

size,V,J,D,CDR3,DNA
many,TRBV7-9,TRBJ2-1,TRBD1,CASRQQGSSYNEQFF,TGTGCCAGCAGACAACAGGGGAGCTCCTACAATGAGCAGTTCTTC
many,TRBV7-9,TRBJ2-7,.,CASSLSRVGSYEQYF,TGTGCCAGCAGCTTATCTCGGGTGGGTTCCTACGAGCAGTACTTC
.,TRBV28,TRBJ2-1,TRBD2,CASSPELAGVDEQFF,TGTGCCAGCAGTCCGGAACTAGCGGGAGTTGATGAGCAGTTCTTC
few,TRBV19,TRBJ2-7,.,CASSTISTDEQYF,TGTGCCAGTAGTACGATTAGCACGGACGAGCAGTACTTC
.,TRBV5-1,TRBJ1-1,.,CASSFIRGVGGTEAFF,TGCGCCAGCAGCTTCATCAGAGGTGTGGGAGGCACTGAAGCTTTCTTT
many,TRBV12-3/TRBV12-4,TRBJ1-4,TRBD1,CASSASDRLGEKLFF,TGTGCCAGCAGTGCATCGGACAGGCTGGGGGAAAAACTGTTTTTT
few,TRBV20-1,TRBJ2-1,.,CSALGGAHEQFF,TGCAGTGCCCTGGGGGGGGCACATGAGCAGTTCTTC
.,TRBV10-3,TRBJ1-3,TRBD1,CATRQGDSGNTIYF,TGTGCCACCAGACAGGGGGACTCTGGAAACACCATATATTTT
few,TRBV4-3,TRBJ2-1,TRBD2,CASSHSGGNEQFF,TGCGCCAGCAGCCATTCGGGGGGAAATGAGCAGTTCTTC
few,TRBV5-6,TRBJ1-4,TRBD1,CASSGFGTGDEKLFF,TGTGCCAGCAGCGGTTTTGGGACAGGGGACGAAAAACTGTTTTTT
many,TRBV7-8,TRBJ1-1,.,CASSLNPAGRNTEAFF,TGTGCCAGCAGCTTAAATCCCGCAGGTCGGAACACTGAAGCTTTCTTT
many,TRBV27,TRBJ1-1,TRBD1,CASLWDSHSGDTEAFF,TGTGCCAGCCTCTGGGACAGCCATTCGGGGGACACTGAAGCTTTCTTT
many,TRBV12-3/TRBV12-4,TRBJ1-2,TRBD1,CASSLSSRDRVGGYTF,TGTGCCAGCAGTTTAAGTTCACGGGACAGGGTCGGCGGCTACACCTTC
many,TRBV7-6,TRBJ2-2,.,CASSLFFRNTGELFF,TGTGCCAGCAGCTTATTCTTTCGGAACACCGGGGAGCTGTTTTTT
.,TRBV28,TRBJ1-3,.,CASSLSRGSNTIYF,TGTGCCAGCAGTTTATCGAGGGGGTCCAACACCATATATTTT
few,TRBV27,TRBJ2-2,TRBD2,CASSLTAGEITGELFF,TGTGCCAGCAGTTTAACGGCGGGAGAGATCACCGGGGAGCTGTTTTTT
once,TRBV10-3,TRBJ2-7,.,CAITPGGEPPSSSYEQCF,TGTGCCATCACCCCTGGGGGCGAGCCCCCTTCCTCTTCCTACGAGCAGTGCTTC
.,TRBV4-1,TRBJ1-2,.,CASSQDPGADGYTF,TGCGCCAGCAGCCAAGACCCAGGGGCGGATGGCTACACCTTC
many,TRBV28,TRBJ2-7,TRBD2,CASTSQRETSYEQYF,TGTGCCAGCACTTCCCAGCGGGAGACCTCCTACGAGCAGTACTTC
.,TRBV7-9,TRBJ2-1,.,CASSLLVISNYNEPFF,TGTGCCAGCAGCTTGTTGGTAATATCCAACTACAATGAGCCGTTCTTC
few,TRBV3-1,TRBJ1-2,.,CASSPGSPSNYGYTF,TGTGCCAGCAGCCCGGGGAGCCCGTCTAACTATGGCTACACCTTC
many,TRBV7-9,TRBJ2-1,.,CASSPRAGEQFF,TGTGCCAGCAGCCCCCGGGCGGGTGAGCAGTTCTTC
.,TRBV12-5,TRBJ2-1,.,CASGLSTHEQFF,TGTGCTAGTGGTTTGAGTACCCATGAGCAGTTCTTC
.,TRBV12-3/TRBV12-4,TRBJ1-1,.,CASTPPGATEAFF,TGTGCCAGCACTCCCCCAGGGGCCACTGAAGCTTTCTTT
many,TRBV5-1,TRBJ1-1,TRBD1,CASSLDGTAAFF,TGCGCCAGCAGCTTGGACGGGACAGCCGCTTTCTTT
.,TRBV24-1,TRBJ2-7,.,CATSPEQGYEQYF,TGTGCCACCAGTCCCGAACAGGGATACGAGCAGTACTTC
many,TRBV10-2,TRBJ1-1,.,CASSELGTEAFF,TGCGCCAGCAGTGAACTAGGGACTGAAGCTTTCTTT
.,TRBV2,TRBJ1-5,.,CASAGRDYQPQHF,TGTGCCAGCGCGGGAAGGGACTATCAGCCCCAGCATTTT
many,TRBV4-2,TRBJ2-1,TRBD2,CASSQAPTSGRANEQFF,TGTGCCAGCAGCCAAGCTCCGACTAGCGGGAGGGCGAATGAGCAGTTCTTC
many,TRBV6-1,TRBJ2-7,.,CASSEGNRFSYEQYF,TGTGCCAGCAGTGAAGGCAACAGGTTTTCCTACGAGCAGTACTTC
.,TRBV2,TRBJ1-3,TRBD1,CAPGGSGNTIYF,TGTGCCCCAGGGGGCTCTGGAAACACCATATATTTT